The clone carrying this T cell receptor beta chain was recorded a few times. V was shortened by 1 base and J by 5 bases, with 9 bases between the two germline ends. The CDR3 extends over 13 amino acids. Germline V gene lookup returns CDR1 SGHDN and CDR2 FVKESK. Expressed TCRB transcripts were sequenced after all isolated RNA was converted to cDNA. The assay was immunoSEQ multiplex PCR, and TCRdb's table has in-frame clones only and misses some. The sample yields 15,000 to 20,000 clones, around 46% seen once. The data were obtained in a study of beta chain features in type 1 diabetes. The material sequenced was stem cell memory CD4+ T cells from blood. The genes are TRBV14 and TRBJ2-7, with a possible D match to TRBD2 (5 bases). The receptor's source is a man younger than 35 in good health. The CDR3 DNA sequence: TGTGCCAGCAGCCAAGTTCGGGGTCACGAGCAGTACTTC. Translated: CASSQVRGHEQYF.